This TCR beta chain emerged from a study of blood T cells in healthy people across ages. The use of a sample-barcoded 5' primer and a J-beta primer mix characterized a second PCR of about 7 to 12 cycles. TCRdb recomputed calls from the 5' RACE reads with MiXCR, one row per CDR3 protein. The data contain hundreds of thousands of distinct CDR3 sequences, 21% of them singletons. CDR3 length: 16 amino acids. CDR1 and CDR2 from the germline V gene are KGHSH and LQKENI. The V end lost 5 bases, the J end lost 0 bases, and 16 bases lay between the germline ends. The chain uses TRBV18 and TRBJ2-5; a weak D match, TRBD2 (5 bases). The sequenced material came from blood. The receptor's source is a man between 65 and 85 years old in good health. CDR3 residues: CASSTTSSRDQETQYF. The CDR3 DNA follows: TGTGCCAGCTCAACCACATCATCGCGGGACCAAGAGACCCAGTACTTC. The full variable domain, in which reference TRBV18 and TRBJ2-5 provide the parts outside the CDR3, is NAGVMQNPRHLVRRRGQEARLRCSPMKGHSHVYWYRQLPEEGLKFMVYLQKENIIDESGMPKERFSAEFPKEGPSILRIQQVVRGDSAAYFCASSTTSSRDQETQYFGPGTRLLVL.